Here is one T cell receptor (beta chain) with its context. This clone was seen a handful of times. Its antigen remains unidentified. Base qualities are not at hand, and no much larger clone is one base apart. For CDR1 and CDR2, the germline V gene lists SGHRS and YFSETQ. The trim is 0 bases for V and 13 bases for J, with a gap of 8 bases between the germline ends. The CDR3 numbers 12 residues from cysteine through phenylalanine. CDR3 DNA is the only sequence kept; it has 36 bases, read in frame from the first base. Rearranged CDR3 beta regions were amplified from genomic DNA with multiplex V and J primers using the immunoSEQ TRB Survey service. Survey-level sequencing depth of up to 500,000 reads per sample was used to keep depth equal across samples. The libraries were purified and pooled, then sequenced using Illumina technology. The study's processing was this. Productive clonality, sample overlap, pairwise scatters, CDR3 beta length, V/D/J gene usage and productiveness were all assessed with the immunoSEQ online tools. Calculated diversity was the number of unique rearrangements divided by total templates times 100; Shannon and Simpson indices were also computed. Principal component analysis was performed on Z-score normalized data with the R prcomp function and the ggbiplot package. Morisita's index was used to quantify blood-rectal clonal overlap within each subject. As stored in TCRdb, this immuneACCESS dataset retains in-frame rearrangements with V and J assigned. A fraction of the clones does not appear; measured against another copy, unresolved V genes explain less than half of the discrepancy, and the remainder lacks a known reason. Clone size and V and J calls were adopted from that table, with D and trimming inferred from the DNA. In all, the sample holds roughly 30,000 clones, and almost 85% of those were seen once. The ten largest clones take up 3.5% to 4.5% of the sample.

No immunosuppressive medication had been given to the ulcerative colitis patients before the diagnostic colonoscopy. A blood sample was obtained concurrently with the colonoscopy. The Wizard kit (Promega) was used to extract genomic DNA from the blood and intestinal samples. This sample is drawn from a study of pediatric ulcerative colitis (dated by TCRdb to the late 2010s). Regarding the complete study: Seven ulcerative colitis patients had pancolitis and two had left-sided colitis, with histology consistent with ulcerative colitis in all. From 8 to 10 newly diagnosed, treatment-naive pediatric ulcerative colitis patients and four non-IBD control children, paired blood and rectal samples were collected. The Pediatric Ulcerative Colitis Activity Index classified two patients as having mild disease, several as having moderate disease and three as having acute severe colitis. The study at large found these results: Rectal repertoire features separated controls, mild-moderate and acute severe colitis patients; acute severe colitis showed reduced rectal diversity due to clonal expansions. Two rectal CDR3 clonotypes were found in every ulcerative colitis patient but in no control. Because repertoires came from total lymphocyte DNA, patterns in rare subsets such as regulatory T cells may not be reflected. Significantly higher autologous blood-rectal clonal overlap was found in ulcerative colitis patients than in controls, which suggested increased T cell trafficking to inflamed tissue. The healthy control group was small, with only a handful of individuals. For technical reasons, the blood samples of a couple of patients yielded substantially fewer templates, so those samples were excluded from the blood-rectal overlap analysis.

The receptor's source is a boy aged 5-17 years with severe ulcerative colitis. The chain links TRBV5-1 with TRBJ1-6, with no confident D gene call. The source material was blood. The DNA reads as follows: TGCGCCAGCAGCTTGGAAGGTGTGCCCCTCCACTTT. It translates as CASSLEGVPLHF.